Below, 8 T cell receptor beta chains from the same sample are listed, as sequenced in a study of shared clonotypes between healthy human individuals. Profiled with immunoSEQ multiplex PCR; TCRdb holds only in-frame clones, not every one. The sample carries over 700,000 clones, approximately 77% recorded once. The material sequenced was memory CD4+ T cells sorted from blood. Subset noted: CD45RA-negative fraction. The source is a woman aged 25 to 45 in good health.

V gene TRBV28 combines with J gene TRBJ2-7; D unclear. This CDR3 comprises 13 residues. The germline V and J ends were trimmed by 2 bases and 7 bases, with 12 bases remaining between them. Germline CDR1 reads MDHEN; CDR2 reads SYDVKM. In DNA form, the CDR3 reads TGTGCCAGCAGTTTAAACGCCATGGGAGAGCAGTACTTC. Its protein is CASSLNAMGEQYF.

The rearrangement joins TRBV7-9 to TRBJ2-2; 9 bases line up with TRBD1. This CDR3 has 15 amino acids. The V segment lost 5 bases and the J segment 0 bases; nucleotides outside the gene matches: 1. Germline CDR1 SEHNR, CDR2 FQNEAQ (reference sequence). This CDR3 is CASSRQGANTGELFF. CDR3 coding DNA: TGTGCCAGCAGCCGACAGGGGGCGAACACCGGGGAGCTGTTTTTT.

The chain couples TRBV28 to TRBJ2-7; TRBD2 matches 8 bases. The CDR3 contains 17 residues. Germline V lookup: CDR1 MDHEN, CDR2 SYDVKM. J gave up 7 bases and V 7 bases, and 21 bases lay outside the gene matches. CDR3 DNA: TGTGCCAGCACCCGGGGACTAGGCCCTGGGGCGGGGAGGGAGCAGTACTTC. The encoded protein is CASTRGLGPGAGREQYF.

V is TRBV5-1 and J is TRBJ1-2, with a tentative D call TRBD1 (5 bases). The CDR3 is made up of 14 amino acids. Trimming took 4 bases from V and 8 from J, leaving 18 bases between them. Germline CDR1 is SGHRS and CDR2 is YFSETQ. CDR3 nucleotides: TGCGCCAGCAGCGCCGAATGGACAACGATGGGCTACACCTTC. Translating gives CASSAEWTTMGYTF.

This clone was counted only a few times. This chain joins TRBV28 and TRBJ2-5; D perhaps matches TRBD2 (6 bases). This CDR3 spans 16 amino acids. V lost 1 base, J lost 2 bases, and 14 bases lay in between. Germline V CDR1 and CDR2: MDHEN, SYDVKM. CDR3 nucleotide sequence: TGTGCCAGCAGTTTATCGGGTGAGCGGGCACAAGAGACCCAGTACTTC. This codes for CASSLSGERAQETQYF. Drawing the rest from reference TRBV28 and TRBJ2-5, the complete variable domain is DVKVTQSSRYLVKRTGEKVFLECVQDMDHENMFWYRQDPGLGLRLIYFSYDVKMKEKGDIPEGYSVSREKKERFSLILESASTNQTSMYLCASSLSGERAQETQYFGPGTRLLVL.

This clone was seen at least ten times. V and J are TRBV10-1 and TRBJ2-7; either TRBD1 or TRBD2 may supply D (6 bases each). CDR3 length equals 13 residues. CDR1 and CDR2 from the germline V gene are WNHNN and SYGVQD (reference sequence). Deletions cut 3 bases from V and 4 bases from J, with 10 bases between. CDR3 nucleotides: TGCGCCAGCAGTGAAGGGGGGTTATACGAGCAGTACTTC. The encoded protein is CASSEGGLYEQYF.

The DNA of the CDR3 is TGCGCCAGCAGCGCAATAACAGGGGACGATAATTCACCCCTCCACTTT. Translating it yields CASSAITGDDNSPLHF. The rearrangement uses TRBV4-1 and TRBJ1-6; 7 bases fit TRBD1. V was pared by 5 bases and J by 5 bases, with 9 bases of the junction left unmatched. The germline V gene encodes CDR1 MGHRA and CDR2 YSYEKL. The CDR3 covers 16 residues.

This rearrangement joins TRBV19 to TRBJ2-3; a possible D gene is TRBD1 (6 bases). Germline V gene lookup returns CDR1 LNHDA and CDR2 SQIVND (reference sequence). V was pared by 2 bases and J by 3 bases, with 12 bases between. The CDR3 is made up of 15 amino acids. The CDR3 bases are TGTGCCAGTAGTATAACAGGGACGACTACAGATACGCAGTATTTT. Protein product: CASSITGTTTDTQYF.